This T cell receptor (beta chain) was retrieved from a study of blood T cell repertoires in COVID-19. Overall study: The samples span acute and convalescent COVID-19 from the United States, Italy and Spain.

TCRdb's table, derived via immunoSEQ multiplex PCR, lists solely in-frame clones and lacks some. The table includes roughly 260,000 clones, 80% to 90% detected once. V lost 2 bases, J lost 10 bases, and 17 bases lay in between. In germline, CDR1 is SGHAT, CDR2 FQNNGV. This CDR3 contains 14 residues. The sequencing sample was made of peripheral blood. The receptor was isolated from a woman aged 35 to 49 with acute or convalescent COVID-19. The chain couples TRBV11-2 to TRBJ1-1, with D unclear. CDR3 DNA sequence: TGTGCCAGCAGCTTACTCCTGCCGACCGCAGGAGCTTTCTTT. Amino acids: CASSLLLPTAGAFF.